This T cell receptor beta chain was documented in a study of metastatic and nonmetastatic thyroid tumors. Study-wide background: Where malignant and benign thyroid patients were concerned, repertoires were compared across blood and tumor or nodule tissue.

No patient received treatment before thyroid surgery. Study-level findings and limits: In both blood and tumor samples, TCR beta diversity was reported significantly higher for malignant than benign nodules.

In the case of this clone: Its antigen is not known.

Original processing notes: The distant-metastasis classifier for papillary thyroid cancer was built from CDR3 differences across clinicopathological groups. TCRdb redid the clone calls on the PCR reads using MiXCR. Clone size and V and J calls follow TCRdb, not the original study. The sample lists 11,000 to 15,000 clones; less than 30% were seen once. This TCR came from a female donor with papillary thyroid cancer or a benign thyroid nodule (not recorded which). Some clones in this sample may be carry-over from other donors' samples. Sequences were obtained from tumor tissue.

The CDR3 loop reads CASSHPGLAGDEQFF. In DNA form, the CDR3 reads TGCGCCAGCAGCCACCCGGGACTAGCGGGAGATGAGCAGTTCTTC. The V and J genes are TRBV4-3 and TRBJ2-1; 14 bases agree with TRBD2. The V and J ends lost 3 bases and 8 bases, in that order; junction bases with no gene match: 3. The CDR3 spans 15 residues. In germline, CDR1 is LGHNA, CDR2 YSLEER.